The 24 T cell receptor beta chains reported below all come from one sample, sequenced in a study of identifying expanded T cells in peripheral blood. This table comes from immunoSEQ multiplex PCR, and its TCRdb copy is limited to in-frame clones, with some not included. The sample has 70,000 to 95,000 clones, approximately 91% seen once. The sequencing sample was made of blood. The receptor set was obtained from a person aged 18 to 69 in good health.

The chain links TRBV19 to TRBJ2-1; D not certain. V was pared by 4 bases and J by 12 bases, with 10 bases between. This CDR3 is built from 11 residues. Germline V gene data show CDR1 as LNHDA and CDR2 as SQIVND (reference sequence). For the CDR3, the DNA is TGTGCCAGTAGTAGTCGGCTATCGCAGTTCTTC. Translation gives CASSSRLSQFF.

J is TRBJ1-1 and V is TRBV5-1; D gene ambiguous. Germline CDR1 reads SGHRS; CDR2 reads YFSETQ. This CDR3 is built from 14 residues. V lost 4 bases and J lost 4, with 14 bases in between. This CDR3 is CASSADPAGTEAFF. As DNA, the CDR3 is TGCGCCAGCAGCGCCGACCCGGCGGGCACTGAAGCTTTCTTT. The entire variable domain, with the rest obtained from reference TRBV5-1 and TRBJ1-1, is as follows: KAGVTQTPRYLIKTRGQQVTLSCSPISGHRSVSWYQQTPGQGLQFLFEYFSETQRNKGNFPGRFSGRQFSNSRSEMNVSTLELGDSALYLCASSADPAGTEAFFGQGTRLTVV.

The chain joins TRBV10-2 to TRBJ2-5; possible D gene TRBD2, 7 bases. V dropped 6 bases and J dropped 4 bases, with 18 bases sitting between them. This CDR3 contains 15 residues. The germline gives CDR1 WSHSY, CDR2 SAAADI. The CDR3 nucleotides are TGCGCCAGCAGCTACAAGGGGGGGTCTGCAGAGACCCAGTACTTC. Translation: CASSYKGGSAETQYF.

This clone was recorded once. V and J are TRBV6-1 and TRBJ2-7; tentatively, D is TRBD1 (6 bases). Trimming stripped 5 bases from V and 4 bases from J, with 18 bases between. The CDR3 is 15 residues long. CDR1 MNHNS and CDR2 SASEGT come from the germline V gene. CDR3 in amino acids: CASSTPGHGPYEQYF. In DNA form, the CDR3 reads TGTGCCAGCAGTACGCCGGGACACGGACCATACGAGCAGTACTTC.

The V gene is TRBV5-6, the J gene TRBJ2-7, with 12 bases fitting TRBD2. The CDR3 sequence is 15 residues long. The junction had 7 bases not matched to a gene; V was cut back by 2 bases and J by 7 bases. From germline, CDR1 is SGHDT and CDR2 YYEEEE. DNA for the CDR3: TGTGCCAGCAGCTTCTCTAGCGGGGGGGCCGGGGAGCAGTACTTC. This codes for CASSFSSGGAGEQYF.

This chain joins TRBV7-3 and TRBJ2-4; 15 bases align to TRBD2. The CDR3 totals 18 residues. From germline, CDR1 is SGHTA and CDR2 FQGTGA. J was trimmed by 1 base and V by 4 bases; bases with no gene match: 5. CDR3 residues: CASSWTSGRGRAKNIQYF. The CDR3 DNA sequence: TGTGCCAGCAGCTGGACTAGCGGGAGGGGGCGGGCCAAAAACATTCAGTACTTC.

The chain joins TRBV7-9 to TRBJ2-1, with D hard to call. The germline gives CDR1 SEHNR, CDR2 FQNEAQ (reference sequence). V lost 6 bases, J lost 0 bases, and 3 bases lay in between. The CDR3 loop spans 12 amino acids. CDR3 amino acids: CASSASYNEQFF. The CDR3, as DNA: TGTGCCAGCAGTGCCTCCTACAATGAGCAGTTCTTC.

The rearrangement links TRBV9 to TRBJ2-5; D is possibly TRBD2 (5 bases). This CDR3 region has 14 residues. Trimming removed 1 base from V and 5 bases from J, with 12 bases in between. The germline V gene has CDR1 SGDLS and CDR2 YYNGEE. The CDR3 here is CASSVTSSGETQYF. The DNA of the CDR3 is TGTGCCAGCAGCGTAACCTCGTCGGGGGAGACCCAGTACTTC.

This rearrangement joins TRBV10-2 to TRBJ2-5; TRBD2 is a possible D gene (6 bases). CDR1 and CDR2 (germline): WSHSY, SAAADI. The CDR3 loop spans 14 amino acids. V gave up 5 bases and J gave up 4 bases, with 14 bases separating them. CDR3 DNA sequence: TGCGCCAGCAGTCCGGGGGAGACGGGAGAGACCCAGTACTTC. It encodes CASSPGETGETQYF.

The V gene is TRBV9, the J gene TRBJ1-3; no reliable D call. Germline V gene sequence: CDR1 SGDLS, CDR2 YYNGEE. This CDR3 is 13 amino acids long. V was clipped by 3 bases and J by 3 bases, with 7 bases between them. In nucleotides, the CDR3 is TGTGCCAGCAGCGAGGACGTTGGAAACACCATATATTTT. Its translation: CASSEDVGNTIYF.

V usage is TRBV5-1 and J usage is TRBJ2-1, with 10 nucleotides matching TRBD1. The CDR3 extends over 14 amino acids. V was pared by 7 bases and J by 10 bases, with 11 bases of the junction left unmatched. Germline loops: CDR1 SGHRS, CDR2 YFSETQ. CDR3 sequence (DNA): TGCGCCAGCGCCCAGACAGGGGGCTCAATAGAGCAGTTCTTC. As protein: CASAQTGGSIEQFF.

This clone occurred once. The CDR3 coding sequence is TGTGCCAGTAGTATAGTCGGCAGATCCTACGAGCAGTACTTC. Translation: CASSIVGRSYEQYF. The genes are TRBV19 and TRBJ2-7; no reliable D call. Trimming took 1 base from V and 1 from J, leaving 8 bases between them. The CDR3 is 14 residues long. The germline V gene has CDR1 LNHDA and CDR2 SQIVND (reference sequence).

J is TRBJ2-3 and V is TRBV27; TRBD2 is a possible D gene (6 bases). V was pared by 5 bases and J by 3 bases, with 12 bases between. The CDR3 contains 14 residues. Germline values: CDR1 MNHEY, CDR2 SMNVEV (reference sequence). This CDR3 reads CASSLGRRTDTQYF. DNA for the CDR3: TGTGCCAGCAGTCTCGGGAGACGGACAGATACGCAGTATTTT.

The J gene is TRBJ2-5, the V gene TRBV30; D possibly matches TRBD1 or TRBD2 (6 bases each). The CDR3 is made up of 17 amino acids. The V and J ends lost 1 base and 5 bases respectively, with 23 bases between them. Germline lookup yields CDR1 GTSNPN and CDR2 SVGIG (reference sequence). The CDR3 sequence: CAWSATTGGPMVETQYF. Here the CDR3 DNA reads TGTGCCTGGAGTGCGACGACAGGAGGGCCCATGGTGGAGACCCAGTACTTC.

The chain recombines TRBV6-5 with TRBJ1-5; maybe TRBD1 (5 bases). The CDR3 consists of 13 residues. Trimming removed 5 bases from V and 8 bases from J, with 13 bases in between. Germline V gene data show CDR1 as MNHEY and CDR2 as SVGAGI. The CDR3 protein is CASSITGSEPQHF. The DNA of the CDR3 is TGTGCCAGCAGTATCACAGGAAGCGAGCCCCAGCATTTT.

The gene calls are TRBV10-1 and TRBJ2-1, with D maybe TRBD2 (6 bases). Germline V lookup: CDR1 WNHNN, CDR2 SYGVQD (reference sequence). V was cut by 0 bases and J by 10 bases, with 10 bases left in between. CDR3 length equals 13 residues. The CDR3 DNA reads TGCGCCAGCAGTGAGTCTGGACTATCGGAGCAGTTCTTC. This sequence encodes CASSESGLSEQFF.

The chain joins TRBV29-1 to TRBJ2-3, with a weak D call TRBD1 (6 bases). The CDR3 is 12 residues long. Germline CDR1 and CDR2: SQVTM and ANQGSEA. V was clipped by 6 bases and J by 1 base, with 8 bases between them. The CDR3 sequence is CSVRTGTDTQYF. In DNA form, the CDR3 reads TGCAGCGTCAGGACAGGCACAGATACGCAGTATTTT.

This chain uses TRBV15 with TRBJ1-1; D gene ambiguous. Trimming removed 2 bases from V and 0 bases from J, with 4 bases in between. Looked up from germline, CDR1 is LNHNV and CDR2 is YYDKDF (reference sequence). This CDR3 contains 13 residues. The CDR3 protein is CATSRTMNTEAFF. The DNA for the CDR3 is TGTGCCACCAGCAGAACGATGAACACTGAAGCTTTCTTT. The full variable domain, with the rest looked up from reference TRBV15 and TRBJ1-1, is DAMVIQNPRYQVTQFGKPVTLSCSQTLNHNVMYWYQQKSSQAPKLLFHYYDKDFNNEADTPDNFQSRRPNTSFCFLDIRSPGLGDTAMYLCATSRTMNTEAFFGQGTRLTVV.

This clone was recorded once. The chain carries TRBV28 and TRBJ2-7; 10 bases are shared with TRBD2. Germline V gene sequence: CDR1 MDHEN, CDR2 SYDVKM. V shed 10 bases, J shed 4 bases, and the junction held 19 bases outside the gene matches. The CDR3 sequence is 17 residues long. CDR3 loop: CAINDGLPGLATYEQYF. The CDR3 DNA is TGTGCCATCAATGATGGGCTACCGGGACTAGCGACTTACGAGCAGTACTTC.

The chain combines TRBV21-1 with TRBJ2-5. TRBV21-1 represents a pseudogene. The CDR3 length is 19 residues. The CDR3 DNA follows: TGTGCCAGCAGCAGGCCGCACAGGGGAGGGCGGTCCCCCCAAGAGACCCAGTACTTC. As protein: CASSRPHRGGRSPQETQYF.

This clone has a handful of counts. This sequence joins TRBV18 and TRBJ1-1; 7 bases map to TRBD1. Germline trimming cut 2 bases from V and 3 bases from J; bases unmatched to any gene: 3. CDR3 length: 14 residues. Germline V gene lookup returns CDR1 KGHSH and CDR2 LQKENI. The CDR3 sequence is CASSPRQGDTEAFF. DNA for the CDR3: TGTGCCAGCTCACCAAGGCAGGGGGACACTGAAGCTTTCTTT.

This clone was seen a handful of times. V usage is TRBV6-4 and J usage is TRBJ2-3, with no clear D. Germline CDR1 reads MRHNA; CDR2 reads SNTAGT. Trimming removed 8 bases from V and 1 base from J, with 10 bases in between. The length of the CDR3 is 13 residues. The CDR3 here is CASSSGGTDTQYF. The CDR3 nucleotides read TGTGCCAGCTCCTCGGGTGGCACAGATACGCAGTATTTT.

The V gene is TRBV21-1, the J gene TRBJ1-2; the DNA was not used to check the table's D call, TRBD1. TRBV21-1 is a pseudogene locus. The CDR3 is 11 residues long. In nucleotides, the CDR3 is TGTGCTCCAAGCCAGGGCAGCGGCTACACCTTC. Its translation: CAPSQGSGYTF.

The J gene is TRBJ2-2, the V gene TRBV28; D tentatively fits TRBD1 or TRBD2 (5 bases each). Trimming shortened V by 2 bases and J by 5 bases, and 12 bases separated the two germline ends. Germline V gives CDR1 MDHEN, CDR2 SYDVKM. This CDR3 spans 15 amino acids. CDR3 DNA: TGTGCCAGCAGTTTAGGGACCCTCGAGACCGGGGAGCTGTTTTTT. As protein: CASSLGTLETGELFF.